The present TCR beta chain was sequenced within a study of T cells in Graves' hyperthyroidism and ophthalmopathy. Across the whole study: Peripheral blood was acquired at first diagnosis, ahead of any therapy whatsoever. General study points: Blood samples included most of the expanded thyroid clonotypes exceeding 0.001. A model built on 13 V-J features separated ophthalmopathy from stable hyperthyroidism.

Each diagnosis drew on symptoms, thyroxine, TRAb, thyroid ultrasound and orbital computed tomography findings. This clonotype has ten or more counts. The antigen is undetermined. V was shortened by 3 bases and J by 4 bases, with 6 bases between the two germline ends. Germline CDR1 is LNHDA and CDR2 is SQIVND (reference sequence). CDR3 length: 12 residues. RNA transcripts gave rise to amplified TCR beta CDR3 regions. TCR CDR3 underwent first-round RT-PCR with the HTBI primer set. TCRdb analysed the multiplex PCR reads with MiXCR anew, one entry per CDR3 protein. The sample yields approximately 320,000 distinct CDR3 sequences, 16% seen once.

The genes are TRBV19 and TRBJ1-2, with unresolved D. Sequenced input: blood. The source is a man aged 30 to 45 with Graves' hyperthyroidism. The CDR3 loop reads CASSIYGYGYTF. In DNA, the CDR3 is TGTGCCAGTAGTATTTATGGCTATGGCTACACCTTC.